Reported below is one T cell receptor beta chain. Its antigen is not identified. The data belong to a study of CXCR3-negative and CXCR3-positive naive CD8 T cells. Study background: Sequencing gave about 150 million TRB reads overall, about 1.5 +/- 0.3 million per library. Study-wide results and limits: PBMCs showed partially decreased CXCR3 expression after cryopreservation, and most assays used fresh PBMCs.

Germline loops: CDR1 GTSNPN, CDR2 SVGIG (reference sequence). The CDR3 loop spans 15 amino acids. The authors made the TRB cDNA libraries by 5' RACE using UMI labels. From the 5' RACE reads, TCRdb lists one entry per CDR3 protein and no DNA. This repertoire includes 30,000 to 40,000 distinct CDR3 sequences. This rearrangement joins TRBV30 to TRBJ2-1. The material sequenced was memory CD8+ T cells from blood. The TCR was taken from a human donor in good health. Some clones in this sample may be carry-over from other donors' samples. This CDR3 is CAWSVGGKDYNEQFF.